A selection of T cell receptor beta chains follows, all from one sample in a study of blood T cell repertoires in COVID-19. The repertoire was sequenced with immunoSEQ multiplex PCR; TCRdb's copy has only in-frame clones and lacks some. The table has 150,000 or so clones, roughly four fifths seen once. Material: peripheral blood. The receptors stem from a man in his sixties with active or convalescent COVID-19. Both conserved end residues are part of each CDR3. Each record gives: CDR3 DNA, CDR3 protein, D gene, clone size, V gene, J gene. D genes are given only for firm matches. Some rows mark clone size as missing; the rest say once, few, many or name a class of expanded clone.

TGTGCCAGCAGTCGGGGACAGGAAAAAAACACCATATATTTT	CASSRGQEKNTIYF	TRBD1	-	TRBV3-1/TRBV3-2	TRBJ1-3
TGTGCCACCAGTGATAAACAGGGAATCCCCTATGGCTACACCTTC	CATSDKQGIPYGYTF	-	-	TRBV24-1	TRBJ1-2
TGTGCCAGCAGCATCCGACAGAGTAATGAAAAACTGTTTTTT	CASSIRQSNEKLFF	-	-	TRBV5-6	TRBJ1-4
TGTGCCAGTAGTATTCGCCCAGCGCAATCACCCCTCCACTTT	CASSIRPAQSPLHF	-	-	TRBV19	TRBJ1-6
TGCAGTGCTAGTTTCGGGGGGAGGGCCTCCTACGAGCAGTACTTC	CSASFGGRASYEQYF	TRBD2	-	TRBV20-1	TRBJ2-7
TGTGCCAGCAGCCCAAGGGGCGGGATCGGAGACGAGCAGTACTTC	CASSPRGGIGDEQYF	-	few	TRBV7-2	TRBJ2-7
TGTGCCAGCAGCCTAAGGGGGCAGGGCCTTAATGAAAAACTGTTTTTT	CASSLRGQGLNEKLFF	TRBD1	-	TRBV3-1/TRBV3-2	TRBJ1-4
TGCGCCAGCAGCTACGACAGGGGAACGGGAAACACCATATATTTT	CASSYDRGTGNTIYF	TRBD1	few	TRBV5-1	TRBJ1-3
TGTGCCAGCAGTGCTGCGCAAATCACGACCCAGTACTTC	CASSAAQITTQYF	-	-	TRBV27	TRBJ2-5
TGTGCCATCAGTGGGGGACAGTTGAACACTGAAGCTTTCTTT	CAISGGQLNTEAFF	TRBD1	-	TRBV10-3	TRBJ1-1
TGTGCCAGCAGCTCGAGACAGGGTTCGCTTGGCTACACCTTC	CASSSRQGSLGYTF	TRBD1	-	TRBV5-6	TRBJ1-2
TGTGCCAGCAGTGCGGGACAGTACGAGCAGTACTTC	CASSAGQYEQYF	-	-	TRBV28	TRBJ2-7
TGTGCCAGTAGTCAAGGGAGAGGGAATTCACCCCTCCACTTT	CASSQGRGNSPLHF	-	few	TRBV19	TRBJ1-6
TGCAGCGCCGTGTCGGGTCAGGGAGCTTTCTTT	CSAVSGQGAFF	-	once	TRBV29-1	TRBJ1-1
TGTGCCACCAACCTCAGGGGTGGCTACACCTTC	CATNLRGGYTF	-	-	TRBV19	TRBJ1-2
TGTGCCAGCAGTGAAGACGGACACTCAATCACAGATACGCAGTATTTT	CASSEDGHSITDTQYF	-	-	TRBV25-1	TRBJ2-3
TGTGCCAGCAGCAAAGACTCTGCGGGACCCAACAATGAGCAGTTCTTC	CASSKDSAGPNNEQFF	-	-	TRBV21-1	TRBJ2-1
TGTGCCAGCAGTGGGGGTGGGACAGGGGGCAATCAGCCCCAGCATTTT	CASSGGGTGGNQPQHF	TRBD1	-	TRBV2	TRBJ1-5
TGCGCCAGCAGCTTGACTAGCGGGGGGGCCCAAAACATTCAGTACTTC	CASSLTSGGAQNIQYF	TRBD2	once	TRBV5-1	TRBJ2-4
TGTGCCAGCAGTCCCCGGACAGGGGACTACGAGCAGTACTTC	CASSPRTGDYEQYF	TRBD1	-	TRBV6-5	TRBJ2-7
TGTGCCAGCAGCTCTAGCGGGGGCTACGAGCAGTACTTC	CASSSSGGYEQYF	TRBD2	-	TRBV7-2	TRBJ2-7
TGTGCCAGCAGGGAGTCGGAAGTGGGTGGCTACACCTTC	CASRESEVGGYTF	-	-	TRBV27	TRBJ1-2
TGCAGCGTTGAAGTTATCCGAGATACGCAGTATTTT	CSVEVIRDTQYF	-	-	TRBV29-1	TRBJ2-3
TGTGCCAGCCGTAGGGGCGCAGGGGATAATTCACCCCTCCACTTT	CASRRGAGDNSPLHF	-	few	TRBV3-1/TRBV3-2	TRBJ1-6
TGCGCCAATACCGGACGGGAGGGGGTAGACGAGCAGTACTTC	CANTGREGVDEQYF	TRBD2	-	TRBV10-1	TRBJ2-7
TGTGCCAGCAGTTTACACGGGACTAATGAAAAACTGTTTTTT	CASSLHGTNEKLFF	-	-	TRBV27	TRBJ1-4
TGTGCCACCACCCCTGGGACAGGAAACTATGGCTACACCTTC	CATTPGTGNYGYTF	TRBD1	-	TRBV15	TRBJ1-2
TGTGCCAGTAGTACGGACAGGGGGCTCAACGAGCAGTACTTC	CASSTDRGLNEQYF	TRBD1	-	TRBV19	TRBJ2-7
TGTGCCAGCAGCCAAACTCATCAGGGGCGGTCTGGCTACACCTTC	CASSQTHQGRSGYTF	-	-	TRBV3-1/TRBV3-2	TRBJ1-2
TGCGCCAGCAGCTTGGGCGGGTGGGGGCGCGAACTGGACGAGCAGTACTTC	CASSLGGWGRELDEQYF	-	-	TRBV5-1	TRBJ2-7
TGTGCCAGCACCAGGGGGGCAGAGTACGAGCAGTACTTC	CASTRGAEYEQYF	-	-	TRBV6-6	TRBJ2-7
TGTGCCAGCAGTTACCGCCTGGGGGCTTGGACTGAAGCTTTCTTT	CASSYRLGAWTEAFF	-	-	TRBV6-2/TRBV6-3	TRBJ1-1
TGTGCCAGCAGCCCCCCTTTGAGCTCCTACAATGAGCAGTTCTTC	CASSPPLSSYNEQFF	-	-	TRBV5-6	TRBJ2-1
TGTGCCAGCAGTCCCATAGCGGGGGGGGCCGTAAGTACAGATACGCAGTATTTT	CASSPIAGGAVSTDTQYF	TRBD2	-	TRBV6-6	TRBJ2-3
TGTGCCAGCAGAAAGCGGGAGGCCTCCTACGAGCAGTACTTC	CASRKREASYEQYF	TRBD2	once	TRBV2	TRBJ2-7
TGCGCCAGCAGCCGAGGGCGGGACTTGAGCTCCTACAATGAGCAGTTCTTC	CASSRGRDLSSYNEQFF	-	-	TRBV4-1	TRBJ2-1
TGTGCCAGCTCAGATTCCGGAGGCACTGAAGCTTTCTTT	CASSDSGGTEAFF	-	-	TRBV18	TRBJ1-1
TGTGCCAGCAGTTTAGGGACAGGGGGAGAGAACACTGAAGCTTTCTTT	CASSLGTGGENTEAFF	TRBD1	-	TRBV3-1/TRBV3-2	TRBJ1-1
TGTGCCAGCAGTTGGGACAGGGAGGACTATGGCTACACCTTC	CASSWDREDYGYTF	TRBD1	-	TRBV6-5	TRBJ1-2
TGTGCCAGCAGGCAACAGCTTCGGGAGGGCGCTTACTTC	CASRQQLREGAYF	TRBD2	-	TRBV28	TRBJ2-7
TGTGCCAGCAGCAAACAGGGTCCAACGGAGACCCAGTACTTC	CASSKQGPTETQYF	-	-	TRBV5-4	TRBJ2-5
TGTGCCAGCAGCCAAGATTCCGCGCTTAGCTCCTATAATTCACCCCTCCACTTT	CASSQDSALSSYNSPLHF	-	-	TRBV14	TRBJ1-6
TGTGCCAGCAGCCGCCGGGAGTACCATATGTATTTT	CASSRREYHMYF	-	-	TRBV7-2	TRBJ2-3
TGTGCCAGCAGTTACATGTCGGGGGGGAGCACAGATACGCAGTATTTT	CASSYMSGGSTDTQYF	TRBD2	-	TRBV6-6	TRBJ2-3
TGTGCCAGCAGGGAAGCTGAGCTGAGGGCTTTCTTT	CASREAELRAFF	-	-	TRBV6-1	TRBJ1-1
TGTGCCAGCAGCGCAAGAACAAGCGGGAGCTCCTACAATGAGCAGTTCTTC	CASSARTSGSSYNEQFF	TRBD2	-	TRBV11-2	TRBJ2-1
TGCGCCAGCAGCGGACAGGGGGACACTGAAGCTTTCTTT	CASSGQGDTEAFF	TRBD1	once	TRBV5-1	TRBJ1-1
TGTGCCAGCAGCTCCCTCGGGAGGGCCAGGTATACGCAGTATTTT	CASSSLGRARYTQYF	TRBD2	-	TRBV13	TRBJ2-3
TGTGCCAGCAGTTACGACAGGGAAGAGACCCAGTACTTC	CASSYDREETQYF	TRBD1	-	TRBV13	TRBJ2-5
TGTGCCAGCAGCCAAGCCCCTGGCATCAACTATGGCTACACCTTC	CASSQAPGINYGYTF	-	-	TRBV3-1/TRBV3-2	TRBJ1-2
TGTGCCAGCAGCACCGGGGGGAATTCACCCCTCCACTTT	CASSTGGNSPLHF	-	-	TRBV6-5	TRBJ1-6
TGTGCCAGCAAGAGCGGGAGGGCCGACGAGCAGTACTTC	CASKSGRADEQYF	TRBD2	-	TRBV6-5	TRBJ2-7
TGTGCCAGCTCATCATCAGCGATCACTGAAGCTTTCTTT	CASSSSAITEAFF	-	-	TRBV18	TRBJ1-1
TGTGCCAGCTCACCAGCACGAGTCCCTAGGAGATCCTACAATGAGCAGTTCTTC	CASSPARVPRRSYNEQFF	-	-	TRBV18	TRBJ2-1
TGCGCCAGCAGCCCGGGATTCCAGGCACCTGAAGCTTTCTTT	CASSPGFQAPEAFF	-	-	TRBV5-1	TRBJ1-1